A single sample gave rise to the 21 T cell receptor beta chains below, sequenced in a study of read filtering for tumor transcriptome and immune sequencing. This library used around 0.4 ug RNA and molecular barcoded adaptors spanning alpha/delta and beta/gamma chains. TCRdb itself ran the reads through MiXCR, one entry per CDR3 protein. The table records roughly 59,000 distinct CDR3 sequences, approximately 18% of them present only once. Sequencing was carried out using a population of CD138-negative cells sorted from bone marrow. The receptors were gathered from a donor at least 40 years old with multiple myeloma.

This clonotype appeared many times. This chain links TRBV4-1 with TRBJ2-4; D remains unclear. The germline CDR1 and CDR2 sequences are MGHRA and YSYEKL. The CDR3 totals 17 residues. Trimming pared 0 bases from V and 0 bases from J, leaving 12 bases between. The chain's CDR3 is CASSQDQASLAKNIQYF. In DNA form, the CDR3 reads TGCGCCAGCAGCCAAGATCAAGCCAGTCTAGCCAAAAACATTCAGTACTTC.

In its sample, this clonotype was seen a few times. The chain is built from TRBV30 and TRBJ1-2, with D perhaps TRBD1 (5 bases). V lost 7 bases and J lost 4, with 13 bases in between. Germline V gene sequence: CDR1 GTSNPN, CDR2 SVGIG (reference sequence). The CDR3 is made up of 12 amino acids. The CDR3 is CASERGSYGYTF. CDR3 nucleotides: TGTGCCTCCGAACGGGGGAGCTATGGCTACACCTTC.

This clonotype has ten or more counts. The CDR3 sequence: CASSPRASNTEAFF. The CDR3 region has the DNA TGCGCCAGCAGCCCGCGGGCATCGAACACTGAAGCTTTCTTT. The chain links TRBV5-1 to TRBJ1-1; D ambiguous. In germline, CDR1 is SGHRS, CDR2 YFSETQ. The CDR3 is 14 amino acids. V was shortened by 4 bases and J by 1 base, with 11 bases between the two germline ends.

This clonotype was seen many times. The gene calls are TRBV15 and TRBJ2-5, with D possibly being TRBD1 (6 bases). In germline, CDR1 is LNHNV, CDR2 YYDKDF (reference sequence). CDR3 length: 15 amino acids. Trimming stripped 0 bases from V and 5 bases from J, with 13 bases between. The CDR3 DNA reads TGTGCCACCAGCAGAGATAGACAGGTTTGGGAGACCCAGTACTTC. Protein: CATSRDRQVWETQYF.

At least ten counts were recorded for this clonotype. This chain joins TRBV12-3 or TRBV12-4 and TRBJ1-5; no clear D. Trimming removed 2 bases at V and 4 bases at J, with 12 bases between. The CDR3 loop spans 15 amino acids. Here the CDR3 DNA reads TGTGCCAGCAGTTTATTGAGGGCAGAAAATCAGCCCCAGCATTTT. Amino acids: CASSLLRAENQPQHF.

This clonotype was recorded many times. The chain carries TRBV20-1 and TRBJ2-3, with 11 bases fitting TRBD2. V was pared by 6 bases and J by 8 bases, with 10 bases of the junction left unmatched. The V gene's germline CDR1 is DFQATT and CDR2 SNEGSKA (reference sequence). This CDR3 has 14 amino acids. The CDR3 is CSARSGGAGSTQYF. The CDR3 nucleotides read TGCAGTGCCCGTAGCGGGGGGGCGGGGAGTACGCAGTATTTT.

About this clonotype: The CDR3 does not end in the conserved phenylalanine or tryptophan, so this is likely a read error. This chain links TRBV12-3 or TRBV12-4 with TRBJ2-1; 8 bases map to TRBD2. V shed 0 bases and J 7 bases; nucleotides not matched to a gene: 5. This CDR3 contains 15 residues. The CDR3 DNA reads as TGTGCCAGCAGTTTAGCCGCGGGAGGTCAGAATGAGCAGTTCTCC. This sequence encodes CASSLAAGGQNEQFS.

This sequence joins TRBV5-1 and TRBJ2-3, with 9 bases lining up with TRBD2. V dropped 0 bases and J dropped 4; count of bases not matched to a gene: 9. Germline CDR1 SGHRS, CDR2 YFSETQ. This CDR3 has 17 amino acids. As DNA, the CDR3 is TGCGCCAGCAGCTTGGATGGTCGCGGGGGGGCGGCAGATACGCAGTATTTT. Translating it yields CASSLDGRGGAADTQYF.

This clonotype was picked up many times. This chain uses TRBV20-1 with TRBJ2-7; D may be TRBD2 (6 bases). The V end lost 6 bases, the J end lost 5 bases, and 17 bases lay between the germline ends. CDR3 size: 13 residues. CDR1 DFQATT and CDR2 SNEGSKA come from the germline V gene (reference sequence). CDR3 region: CSAITGLGDEQYF. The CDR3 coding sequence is TGCAGTGCCATAACGGGACTCGGGGACGAGCAGTACTTC.

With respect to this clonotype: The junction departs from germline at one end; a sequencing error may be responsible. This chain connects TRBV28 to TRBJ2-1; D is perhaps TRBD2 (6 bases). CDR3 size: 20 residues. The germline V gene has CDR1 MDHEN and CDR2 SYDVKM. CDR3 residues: CASTDGSGGSRDLLCNERFF. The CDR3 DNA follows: TGTGCCAGCACCGATGGCTCCGGAGGGTCCAGGGACTTGCTCTGCAATGAGCGGTTCTTC.

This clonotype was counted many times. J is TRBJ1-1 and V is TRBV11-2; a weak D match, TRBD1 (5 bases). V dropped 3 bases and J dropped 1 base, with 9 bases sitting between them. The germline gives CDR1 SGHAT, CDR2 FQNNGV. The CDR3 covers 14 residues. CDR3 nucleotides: TGTGCCAGCAGCTTCCGGGGCCCGAACACTGAAGCTTTCTTT. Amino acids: CASSFRGPNTEAFF.

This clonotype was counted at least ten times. The chain's CDR3 is CSVDRGGTGELFF. CDR3 bases: TGCAGCGTGGACAGGGGGGGCACCGGGGAGCTGTTTTTT. The J gene is TRBJ2-2, the V gene TRBV29-1; 10 bases agree with TRBD1. V gave up 6 bases and J gave up 4 bases; unmatched junction bases: 2. The CDR3 has 13 amino acids. Per the germline V gene, CDR1 is SQVTM and CDR2 is ANQGSEA.

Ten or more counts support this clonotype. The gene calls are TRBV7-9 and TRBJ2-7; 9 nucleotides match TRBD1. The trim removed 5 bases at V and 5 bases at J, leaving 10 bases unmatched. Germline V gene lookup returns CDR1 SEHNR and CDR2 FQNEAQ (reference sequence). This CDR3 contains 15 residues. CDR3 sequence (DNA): TGTGCCAGCAGCCCCACCGGGACAGGGTGGAACGAGCAGTACTTC. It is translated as CASSPTGTGWNEQYF.

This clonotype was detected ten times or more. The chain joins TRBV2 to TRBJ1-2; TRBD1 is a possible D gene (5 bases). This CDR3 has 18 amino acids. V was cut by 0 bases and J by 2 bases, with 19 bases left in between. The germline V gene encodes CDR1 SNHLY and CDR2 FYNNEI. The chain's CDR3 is CASSEARDVTKNNYGYTF. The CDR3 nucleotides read TGTGCCAGCAGTGAAGCACGGGACGTAACTAAAAACAACTATGGCTACACCTTC.

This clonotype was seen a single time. CDR3 nucleotides: TGTGCCAGCTCACCAGGCGGCAGCTCCTACGAGCAGTACTTC. Residues: CASSPGGSSYEQYF. This chain uses TRBV18 with TRBJ2-7; no clear D gene. This CDR3 has 14 amino acids. V was trimmed by 2 bases and J by 0 bases, leaving 8 bases between them. Germline V gene lookup returns CDR1 KGHSH and CDR2 LQKENI.

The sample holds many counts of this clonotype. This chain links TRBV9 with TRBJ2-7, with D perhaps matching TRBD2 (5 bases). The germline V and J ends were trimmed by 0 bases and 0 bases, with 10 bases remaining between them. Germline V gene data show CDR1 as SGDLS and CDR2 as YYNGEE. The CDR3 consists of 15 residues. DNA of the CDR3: TGTGCCAGCAGCGTAGATGTAGGGAGCTCCTACGAGCAGTACTTC. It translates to CASSVDVGSSYEQYF.

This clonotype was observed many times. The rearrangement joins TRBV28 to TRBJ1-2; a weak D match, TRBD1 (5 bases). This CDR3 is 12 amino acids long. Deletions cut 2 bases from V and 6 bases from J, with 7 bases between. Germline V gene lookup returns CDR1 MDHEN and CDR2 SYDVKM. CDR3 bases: TGTGCCAGCAGTTTAGTGACAGATGGCTACACCTTC. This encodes CASSLVTDGYTF.

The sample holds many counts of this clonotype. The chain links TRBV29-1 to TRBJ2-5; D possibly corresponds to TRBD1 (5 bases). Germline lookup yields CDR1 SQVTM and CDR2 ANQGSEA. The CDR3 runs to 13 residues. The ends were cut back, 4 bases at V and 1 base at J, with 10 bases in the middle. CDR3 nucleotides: TGCAGCGTTGGGGCGCAGGGCCAAGAGACCCAGTACTTC. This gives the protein CSVGAQGQETQYF.

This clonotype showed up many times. As DNA, the CDR3 is TGTGCCAGCAGCCTCGAGACAACTAATGAAAAACTGTTTTTT. Translation gives CASSLETTNEKLFF. V usage is TRBV7-9 and J usage is TRBJ1-4; D gene ambiguous. Germline-derived CDR1 and CDR2 are SEHNR and FQNEAQ (reference sequence). The CDR3 covers 14 residues. V lost 5 bases, J lost 0 bases, and 7 bases lay in between.

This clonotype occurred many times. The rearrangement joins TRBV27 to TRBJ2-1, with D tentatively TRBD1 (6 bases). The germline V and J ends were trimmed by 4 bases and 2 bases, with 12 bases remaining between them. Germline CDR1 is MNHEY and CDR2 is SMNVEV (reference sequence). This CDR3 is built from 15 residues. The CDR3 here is CASSSSYRAYNEQFF. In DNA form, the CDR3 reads TGTGCCAGCAGTTCCTCCTACAGGGCCTACAATGAGCAGTTCTTC.

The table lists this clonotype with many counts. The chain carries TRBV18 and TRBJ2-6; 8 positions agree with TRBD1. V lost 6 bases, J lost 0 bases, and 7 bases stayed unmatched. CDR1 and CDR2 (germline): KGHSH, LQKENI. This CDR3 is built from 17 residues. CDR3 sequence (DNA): TGTGCCAGCTCTCTTGCCGACAGGGGCTCTGGGGCCAACGTCCTGACTTTC. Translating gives CASSLADRGSGANVLTF.